This T cell receptor (beta chain) was captured by sequencing in a study of blood T cells in healthy people across ages. The sample holds a few counts of this clonotype. Alongside a J-beta primer mix, a sample-barcoded 5' primer served in a second PCR lasting about 7 to 12 cycles. TCRdb used MiXCR to reprocess the 5' RACE reads, holding one entry per CDR3 protein. The sample has about 720,000 distinct CDR3 sequences; 22% are singletons. This TCR was sampled from a man aged 65-85 years in good health. Input material: blood.

CDR3 bases: TGTGCCAGCAGCCAAGAAAGGGGGCGAGGGTCGGCTAATGAAAAACTGTTTTTT. Amino acids: CASSQERGRGSANEKLFF. The genes are TRBV3-1 and TRBJ1-4; 7 bases match TRBD1. CDR1 LGHDT and CDR2 YNNKEL come from the germline V gene (reference sequence). The J segment lost 3 bases and the V segment lost 0 bases, leaving 10 bases of the junction unmatched. The CDR3 runs 18 residues. The full variable domain, with the rest looked up from reference TRBV3-1 and TRBJ1-4, is DTAVSQTPKYLVTQMGNDKSIKCEQNLGHDTMYWYKQDSKKFLKIMFSYNNKELIINETVPNRFSPKSPDKAHLNLHINSLELGDSAVYFCASSQERGRGSANEKLFFGSGTQLSVL.